These 21 T cell receptor beta chains were sequenced from one sample in a study of cytomegalovirus exposure and HLA in healthy donors. The PCR employed 60 Vbeta primers together with 13 Jbeta primers. The data were produced by immunoSEQ multiplex PCR, yet TCRdb's version contains in-frame clones alone and is incomplete. The repertoire holds approximately 170,000 clones, with approximately 88% as singletons. Sample: PBMCs. These receptors all come from a boy aged 2 to 10 in good health and CMV-seronegative.

CDR3 in amino acids: CASSPSSLVGRSYEQYV. The CDR3 DNA reads TGTGCCAGCTCACCAAGTTCGTTAGTGGGGAGGTCCTACGAGCAGTACGTC. The rearrangement links TRBV18 to TRBJ2-7; a possible D gene is TRBD2 (6 bases). CDR3 size: 17 residues. CDR1 is KGHSH and CDR2 is LQKENI in the germline V gene. V lost 2 bases, J lost 1 base, and 18 bases lay in between.

The chain has TRBV5-1 and TRBJ2-7; no reliable D call. This CDR3 has 16 residues. V was shortened by 3 bases and J by 4 bases, with 20 bases between the two germline ends. Per the germline V gene, CDR1 is SGHRS and CDR2 is YFSETQ. This chain's CDR3 is CASSSQPQPEYYEQYF. For the CDR3, the DNA is TGCGCCAGCAGCTCCCAACCACAGCCCGAGTATTACGAGCAGTACTTC.

In its sample, this clone was seen a few times. The V and J genes are TRBV19 and TRBJ1-1; D may be TRBD1 (6 bases). Germline CDR1 LNHDA, CDR2 SQIVND (reference sequence). V was pared by 11 bases and J by 2 bases, with 9 bases between. This CDR3 is 11 amino acids long. The CDR3 DNA is TGTGCCGTACAGGGTAACACTGAAGCTTTCTTT. It is translated as CAVQGNTEAFF. Together with reference TRBV19 and TRBJ1-1, the CDR3 gives the full variable domain: DGGITQSPKYLFRKEGQNVTLSCEQNLNHDAMYWYRQDPGQGLRLIYYSQIVNDFQKGDIAEGYSVSREKKESFPLTVTSAQKNPTAFYLCAVQGNTEAFFGQGTRLTVV.

The V gene is TRBV10-1, the J gene TRBJ2-7; D ambiguous. This CDR3 comprises 12 residues. Germline V gives CDR1 WNHNN, CDR2 SYGVQD (reference sequence). Trimming stripped 6 bases from V and 0 bases from J, with 6 bases between. CDR3 region: CASSPSSYEQYF. The CDR3 DNA is TGCGCCAGCAGCCCCAGCTCCTACGAGCAGTACTTC.

This chain links TRBV19 with TRBJ2-7, with a tentative D call TRBD1 (5 bases). Germline values: CDR1 LNHDA, CDR2 SQIVND (reference sequence). The ends were cut back, 4 bases at V and 3 bases at J, with 16 bases in the middle. The CDR3 covers 15 residues. The CDR3 spells CASSRRGESGYEQYF. The CDR3 coding sequence is TGTGCCAGTAGTAGAAGGGGCGAGTCAGGCTACGAGCAGTACTTC.

The count of this clone is one. The chain joins TRBV9 to TRBJ1-3; 9 bases align to TRBD1. The length of the CDR3 is 14 residues. The trim removed 4 bases at V and 6 bases at J, leaving 5 bases unmatched. The germline CDR1 and CDR2 sequences are SGDLS and YYNGEE. DNA of the CDR3: TGTGCCAGCAGCTTCGGGACAGGGCAAAACACCATATATTTT. Encoded protein: CASSFGTGQNTIYF.

The chain carries TRBV13 and TRBJ2-4; D remains unclear. The germline V and J ends were trimmed by 2 bases and 0 bases, with 2 bases remaining between them. This CDR3 spans 13 amino acids. Germline CDR1 reads PRHDT; CDR2 reads FYEKMQ (reference sequence). CDR3 loop: CASSLLAKNIQYF. The CDR3 DNA is TGTGCCAGCAGCTTACTAGCCAAAAACATTCAGTACTTC. Together with reference TRBV13 and TRBJ2-4, the CDR3 gives the full variable domain: AAGVIQSPRHLIKEKRETATLKCYPIPRHDTVYWYQQGPGQDPQFLISFYEKMQSDKGSIPDRFSAQQFSDYHSELNMSSLELGDSALYFCASSLLAKNIQYFGAGTRLSVL.

This clone has only one observation. The genes are TRBV11-2 and TRBJ2-3; D possibly corresponds to TRBD2 (7 bases). Germline assignment: CDR1 SGHAT and CDR2 FQNNGV. Between the trimmed V and J ends, which lost 1 base and 1 base, there was a span of 9 bases. This CDR3 has 15 amino acids. CDR3 residues: CASSLVGGGTDTQYF. The CDR3, as DNA: TGTGCCAGCAGCTTAGTAGGGGGGGGCACAGATACGCAGTATTTT.

This rearrangement joins TRBV30 to TRBJ1-3; the D is unclear. Germline CDR1 GTSNPN, CDR2 SVGIG (reference sequence). The CDR3 extends over 13 amino acids. The V end lost 1 base, the J end lost 6 bases, and 10 bases lay between the germline ends. CDR3 coding DNA: TGTGCCTGGAGTGGAGGCTCGGAAAACACCATATATTTT. It codes for CAWSGGSENTIYF.

The chain recombines TRBV5-1 with TRBJ1-1; tentative D call: TRBD1 (5 bases). The germline CDR1 and CDR2 sequences are SGHRS and YFSETQ. The length of the CDR3 is 14 residues. V was shortened by 3 bases and J by 0 bases, with 9 bases between the two germline ends. The CDR3 loop is CASSSGDLNTEAFF. The CDR3 nucleotides are TGCGCCAGCAGCTCGGGGGATCTGAACACTGAAGCTTTCTTT.

The J gene is TRBJ1-1, the V gene TRBV9; the D is unclear. The CDR3 consists of 14 residues. Germline V gene lookup returns CDR1 SGDLS and CDR2 YYNGEE. Trimming left V 4 bases short and J 3 bases short, with 13 bases between. The DNA for the CDR3 is TGTGCCAGCAGCTTACACCCTCGGGACACTGAAGCTTTCTTT. Translation: CASSLHPRDTEAFF.

This chain connects TRBV6-5 to TRBJ1-2, with D tentatively TRBD1 (6 bases). Trimming took off 6 bases at V and 6 bases at J, with 11 bases between the two ends. The V gene's germline CDR1 is MNHEY and CDR2 SVGAGI. The CDR3 has 12 amino acids. The CDR3 DNA is TGTGCCAGCAGCACCCGGACAGATGGCTACACCTTC. Amino acid sequence: CASSTRTDGYTF.

The chain couples TRBV9 to TRBJ2-3; 8 bases fit TRBD2. The length of the CDR3 is 15 residues. Germline V gene data show CDR1 as SGDLS and CDR2 as YYNGEE. Trimming took 4 bases from V and 3 from J; bases not matched to a gene: 7. The CDR3 is CASSPRGGWTDTQYF. In nucleotides, the CDR3 is TGTGCCAGCAGCCCCCGGGGGGGGTGGACAGATACGCAGTATTTT. The full variable domain, its missing parts supplied by reference TRBV9 and TRBJ2-3, is DSGVTQTPKHLITATGQRVTLRCSPRSGDLSVYWYQQSLDQGLQFLIQYYNGEERAKGNILERFSAQQFPDLHSELNLSSLELGDSALYFCASSPRGGWTDTQYFGPGTRLTVL.

The chain has TRBV7-6 and TRBJ2-1, with 7 nucleotides matching TRBD2. The CDR3 extends over 13 amino acids. Germline values: CDR1 SGHVS, CDR2 FNYEAQ. V lost 3 bases to trimming and J lost 6 bases; unmatched junction nucleotides: 2. The CDR3 coding sequence is TGTGCCAGCAGCTTCCCGGGGGGCAATGAGCAGTTCTTC. Protein: CASSFPGGNEQFF.

This clone has just a few counts. The J gene is TRBJ1-1, the V gene TRBV19; D not resolved. CDR3 size: 15 residues. The V and J ends lost 2 bases and 0 bases respectively, with 10 bases between them. In germline, CDR1 is LNHDA, CDR2 SQIVND (reference sequence). The CDR3 DNA reads TGTGCCAGTAGTATATCGTCCAGGATGAACACTGAAGCTTTCTTT. Amino acid sequence: CASSISSRMNTEAFF.

CDR3: CASSASTSPTDTQYF. The CDR3 DNA is TGTGCCAGCAGTGCCTCGACTAGTCCCACAGATACGCAGTATTTT. The genes are TRBV2 and TRBJ2-3, with D tentatively TRBD2 (6 bases). Per the germline V gene, CDR1 is SNHLY and CDR2 is FYNNEI. This CDR3 has 15 amino acids. Deletions cut 4 bases from V and 2 bases from J, with 13 bases between.

The chain recombines TRBV30 with TRBJ2-7; TRBD2 aligns across 13 bases. J lost 4 bases, V lost 1 base, and 7 bases had no gene match. CDR1 and CDR2 from the germline V gene are GTSNPN and SVGIG (reference sequence). This CDR3 is 16 amino acids long. This CDR3 is CAWSGGLAGTAYEQYV. The CDR3 DNA reads TGTGCCTGGAGTGGGGGACTAGCGGGGACGGCTTACGAGCAGTACGTC.

The genes are TRBV5-6 and TRBJ1-2, with D possibly being TRBD1 (6 bases). V gave up 2 bases and J gave up 7 bases, with 15 bases separating them. Germline lookup yields CDR1 SGHDT and CDR2 YYEEEE. The CDR3 length is 14 residues. For the CDR3, the DNA is TGTGCCAGCAGCTTTCTGGACAGAGCTCGTGGCTACACCTTC. Its protein is CASSFLDRARGYTF.

The chain combines TRBV6-5 with TRBJ1-6; D gene unclear. Germline V CDR1 and CDR2: MNHEY, SVGAGI. The ends were cut back, 5 bases at V and 7 bases at J, with 9 bases in the middle. CDR3 length: 13 residues. In nucleotides, the CDR3 is TGTGCCAGCAGTGAGTTAAGAAATTCACCCCTCCACTTT. Residues: CASSELRNSPLHF.

The rearrangement joins TRBV5-8 to TRBJ1-1; D might be TRBD1 (6 bases). Germline assignment: CDR1 SGHTS and CDR2 YDEGEE. This CDR3 spans 16 amino acids. V was shortened by 0 bases and J by 2 bases, with 14 bases between the two germline ends. CDR3 sequence reads: CASSLGLGTPNTEAFF. The CDR3 DNA reads TGTGCCAGCAGCTTGGGGCTGGGGACACCAAACACTGAAGCTTTCTTT.

The chain links TRBV19 to TRBJ1-2; 7 bases map to TRBD1. This CDR3 contains 13 residues. Germline CDR1 and CDR2: LNHDA and SQIVND (reference sequence). The V segment lost 5 bases and the J segment 6 bases; nucleotides outside the gene matches: 6. The CDR3 region is CASSLRDSHGYTF. CDR3 sequence (DNA): TGTGCCAGTAGTCTCCGGGACAGTCATGGCTACACCTTC. The full variable domain, completed using reference TRBV19 and TRBJ1-2, is DGGITQSPKYLFRKEGQNVTLSCEQNLNHDAMYWYRQDPGQGLRLIYYSQIVNDFQKGDIAEGYSVSREKKESFPLTVTSAQKNPTAFYLCASSLRDSHGYTFGSGTRLTVV.